This T cell receptor (beta chain) was sequenced in a study of cytomegalovirus exposure and HLA in healthy donors. This clone was observed a single time. Its antigen is not identified. Amplification used 60 Vbeta primers and 13 Jbeta primers. The protocol was immunoSEQ multiplex PCR, while the TCRdb copy is restricted to in-frame clones and leaves out a portion. This sample has about 150,000 clones, with about 87% found just once. Per the germline V gene, CDR1 is SQVTM and CDR2 is ANQGSEA. The CDR3 loop spans 15 amino acids. V gave up 3 bases and J gave up 5 bases; unmatched junction bases: 7. Study-wide findings and caveats: The investigators catalogued under 200 TCR beta chains as cytomegalovirus-associated. In a later analysis, an Asian-associated ancestry cluster reportedly showed fewer N-insertions than the roughly 730-donor mean. Beyond CMV serostatus, there was no information to go on about immune exposure. Equally common other TCR beta chains were less clonally expanded than HLA-associated ones, a later analysis found.

The specimen sequenced was PBMCs. The chain recombines TRBV29-1 with TRBJ2-1; TRBD2 matches at 10 bases. The TCR originated in a woman under 40 in good health and CMV-seronegative. As DNA, the CDR3 is TGCAGCGTTGAGAGGGTAGCGGGAGGTAACAATGAGCAGTTCTTC. This sequence encodes CSVERVAGGNNEQFF.